The T cell receptor (beta chain) described here comes from a study of CD8+CD57+ T cells in acquired aplastic anemia (dated by TCRdb to the late 2010s). At the level of the whole study: A mean of 3.2 ug of DNA, ranging from roughly 0.18 to 30 ug, was extracted from sorted CD4+ and CD8+ cells. The research as a whole found: Between patients and healthy controls, no significant difference in CD8+ Simpson's diversity was found (P=0.060). Although some 28 CD8+ CDR3 sequences were shared by patients and controls, these sequences appeared highly expressed in patients and within the immunodominant clones of patients.

The study deep-sequenced TCR repertoires of sorted CD4+ and CD8+ blood T cells from severe aplastic anemia patients and healthy subjects. Ficoll-Paque density gradient centrifugation was used to isolate peripheral blood mononuclear cells. Before DNA was extracted, CD4+ and CD8+ T cells were sorted using either FACS or magnetic beads. The CDR3, cysteine through phenylalanine, is 13 amino acids long. Left in the record is the CDR3 DNA by itself, 39 bases read in frame from the first base. Trimmed from V: 1 base; trimmed from J: 6 bases; junction bases lacking a gene match: 2. Based on the germline V gene (reference sequence), the CDR1 and CDR2 sequences are SEHNR and FQNEAQ. Genomic DNA served as template for TCR beta VDJ combination and CDR3 sequence profiling. TCR repertoire sequencing was run on an Illumina HiSeq 2000. As for the original processing: TRBV/TRBJ rearrangement plots, CDR3 size and DJ length profiles, and Simpson's diversity index were used to evaluate the repertoires. The most abundant DNA sequence in the deep sequencing data was taken as the immunodominant clone. CDR3 amino acid sequences were screened for sharing across subjects and were compared with published repertoires and the VDJdb database. Starting from the raw public reads, TCRdb applied fastp trimming at Q25, assembled clones with MiXCR and retained in-frame beta chains. Merged by CDR3 protein, the rows form single entries marked with the most common genes and DNA. These V and J calls are TCRdb output, not the study's own analysis. The sample profile shows 250,000 to 300,000 distinct CDR3 sequences; approximately 57% of them were found once. Together, the top ten hold under 8.5% of the sample.

Comment on this clonotype: Its target antigen remains unknown. The input lacks base qualities; no much larger clone sits a single base away.

Recombination linked TRBV7-9 to TRBJ2-5; the central 7 bases match TRBD1. This TCR was recovered from a human donor with severe aplastic anemia or a healthy control (not recorded which). Material for sequencing was sorted CD4+, CD8+, or CD8+CD57+ T cells (not recorded which) from PBMCs. This receptor has the CDR3 CASSLGQGQTQYF. The nucleotide sequence is TGTGCCAGCAGCTTAGGACAGGGTCAGACCCAGTACTTC.